The 30 T cell receptor beta chains given below trace back to one sample, sequenced in a study of graft-versus-host responses after intestinal transplantation. Plates contained approximately 200,000 CFSE-labeled responder cells and approximately 200,000 irradiated, violet-dye-labeled stimulator cells. The data were produced by immunoSEQ multiplex PCR, yet TCRdb's version contains in-frame clones alone and is incomplete. The data contain 8,000 to 10,000 clones, under 35% of them singletons. This material consisted of alloreactive CD8+ T cells from a mixed lymphocyte reaction culture, taken before intestinal transplant. Described subset: CFSE-low proliferating T cells sorted from approximately six-day pre-transplant mixed lymphocyte reaction (GvH or HvG direction). The receptors were sampled from a human patient who received an intestinal transplant.

This clone is labeled as medium-sized. V gene TRBV6-5 combines with J gene TRBJ1-2; 8 bases match TRBD1. The CDR3 is made up of 14 amino acids. Germline values: CDR1 MNHEY, CDR2 SVGAGI. The trim removed 7 bases at V and 6 bases at J, leaving 10 bases unmatched. DNA of the CDR3: TGTGCCAGCACCCAGACCGGGACAGGTGATGGCTACACCTTC. Its protein product is CASTQTGTGDGYTF.

The genes are TRBV4-1 and TRBJ2-1; D is perhaps TRBD2 (5 bases). Germline V gene data show CDR1 as MGHRA and CDR2 as YSYEKL. V was trimmed by 1 base and J by 0 bases, leaving 10 bases between them. The CDR3 length is 16 residues. The CDR3 protein is CASSQVPGSSYNEQFF. The CDR3 DNA follows: TGCGCCAGCAGCCAAGTGCCGGGGAGCTCCTACAATGAGCAGTTCTTC.

This chain connects TRBV6-4 to TRBJ2-3; TRBD1 might be the D (5 bases). This CDR3 region has 14 residues. The ends were cut back, 3 bases at V and 4 bases at J, with 11 bases in the middle. Germline V gene lookup returns CDR1 MRHNA and CDR2 SNTAGT. The CDR3 protein is CASSEWQGADTQYF. The DNA of the CDR3 is TGTGCCAGCAGTGAGTGGCAAGGGGCAGATACGCAGTATTTT.

The V gene is TRBV7-9, the J gene TRBJ1-5; D might be TRBD1 (6 bases). Looked up from germline, CDR1 is SEHNR and CDR2 is FQNEAQ (reference sequence). The CDR3 runs to 16 residues. The V gene lost 4 bases and the J gene lost 3 bases, with 16 bases spanning the gap. The DNA for the CDR3 is TGTGCCAGCAGCTCCTCATGGGACAAGCTCAATCAGCCCCAGCATTTT. It specifies CASSSSWDKLNQPQHF.

The J gene is TRBJ1-1, the V gene TRBV7-9, with 9 bases that match TRBD1. This CDR3 spans 14 amino acids. The germline V gene has CDR1 SEHNR and CDR2 FQNEAQ (reference sequence). J lost 5 bases, V lost 5 bases, and 6 bases had no gene match. The CDR3 loop is CASSPGQGRTEAFF. As DNA, the CDR3 is TGTGCCAGCAGCCCCGGACAGGGGAGGACTGAAGCTTTCTTT.

The rearrangement joins TRBV7-9 to TRBJ2-2; no firm D call. This CDR3 comprises 14 residues. Trimming shortened V by 1 base and J by 4 bases, and 7 bases separated the two germline ends. In germline, CDR1 is SEHNR, CDR2 FQNEAQ (reference sequence). The CDR3 region has the DNA TGTGCCAGCAGCTTAGACTATGGCACCGGGGAGCTGTTTTTT. It is translated as CASSLDYGTGELFF. Full variable domain (missing parts from reference TRBV7-9 and TRBJ2-2): DTGVSQNPRHKITKRGQNVTFRCDPISEHNRLYWYRQTLGQGPEFLTYFQNEAQLEKSRLLSDRFSAERPKGSFSTLEIQRTEQGDSAMYLCASSLDYGTGELFFGEGSRLTVL.

By sample share, this clone is medium-sized. This sequence joins TRBV5-6 and TRBJ1-1; TRBD1 matches at 7 bases. Losses at the gene ends were 4 bases for V and 3 bases for J; bases not matched to a gene: 12. This CDR3 has 16 residues. Germline V lookup: CDR1 SGHDT, CDR2 YYEEEE. CDR3 region: CASSPPGTVRDTEAFF. The DNA of the CDR3 is TGTGCCAGCAGCCCGCCCGGGACAGTCCGGGACACTGAAGCTTTCTTT.

The chain joins TRBV6-5 to TRBJ1-6, with D possibly TRBD1 on 6 matching bases. V lost 6 bases to trimming and J lost 7 bases, with 16 bases between them. The V gene's germline CDR1 is MNHEY and CDR2 SVGAGI. The length of the CDR3 is 15 residues. The chain's CDR3 is CASRDGQPGNSPLHF. Written as DNA, the CDR3 is TGTGCCAGCAGGGACGGACAGCCAGGAAATTCACCCCTCCACTTT.

The rearrangement links TRBV7-6 to TRBJ2-7; TRBD2 is a possible D gene (5 bases). The CDR3 consists of 14 residues. CDR1 is SGHVS, CDR2 FNYEAQ, per germline. Trimming shortened V by 2 bases and J by 4 bases, and 12 bases separated the two germline ends. CDR3 nucleotides: TGTGCCAGCAGCTTAATGGCAGGAGGATACGAGCAGTACTTC. Protein product: CASSLMAGGYEQYF.

This clone was seen a handful of times. This sequence joins TRBV10-2 and TRBJ2-1, with 10 bases lining up with TRBD2. The ends lost 4 bases at V and 4 bases at J; junction bases unmatched: 1. Looked up from germline, CDR1 is WSHSY and CDR2 is SAAADI. CDR3 length: 14 residues. Here the CDR3 reads CASSGGLAYNEQFF. The CDR3 nucleotides are TGCGCCAGCAGTGGGGGACTAGCGTACAATGAGCAGTTCTTC.

This clone was seen only a few times. V usage is TRBV2 and J usage is TRBJ2-7; TRBD2 matches 7 bases. The CDR3 extends over 15 amino acids. Germline CDR1 SNHLY, CDR2 FYNNEI. V was clipped by 8 bases and J by 2 bases; unmatched bases: 12. CDR3 sequence (DNA): TGTGCCAGCTCCGGCGAGCTAGCGGCGACCTACGAGCAGTACTTC. Translation: CASSGELAATYEQYF.

This clone was detected only once. This chain connects TRBV19 to TRBJ1-5, with no clear D. The germline V gene has CDR1 LNHDA and CDR2 SQIVND (reference sequence). Trimming left V 5 bases short and J 1 base short, with 9 bases between. The CDR3 loop spans 14 amino acids. The CDR3 reads CASSLPGSNQPQHF. CDR3 DNA: TGTGCCAGTAGTCTGCCGGGGAGCAATCAGCCCCAGCATTTT.

This clone has only a few counts. The rearrangement links TRBV27 to TRBJ2-1; 11 positions match TRBD2. The CDR3 has 15 amino acids. Unmatched junction bases numbered 4, after V lost 6 bases and J lost 3 bases. The germline V gene has CDR1 MNHEY and CDR2 SMNVEV (reference sequence). CDR3 residues: CASSFGTSGYNEQFF. The DNA of the CDR3 is TGTGCCAGCAGCTTTGGGACTAGCGGCTACAATGAGCAGTTCTTC.

The gene calls are TRBV18 and TRBJ1-1, with D perhaps matching TRBD1 (6 bases). The CDR3 runs to 14 residues. V was shortened by 6 bases and J by 4 bases, with 15 bases between the two germline ends. Germline loops: CDR1 KGHSH, CDR2 LQKENI. CDR3 nucleotides: TGTGCCAGCTCCCCCCTCAGGGGAACCACTGAAGCTTTCTTT. Translated: CASSPLRGTTEAFF.

The J gene is TRBJ2-7, the V gene TRBV7-6; 8 bases align to TRBD1. CDR1 is SGHVS and CDR2 is FNYEAQ in the germline V gene. The ends lost 7 bases at V and 2 bases at J; junction bases unmatched: 10. This CDR3 has 15 residues. The CDR3 nucleotides read TGTGCCAGCACCCCTGAGACAGGGGTCCCCTACGAGCAGTACTTC. It encodes CASTPETGVPYEQYF.

The chain combines TRBV9 with TRBJ1-2; 12 bases map to TRBD1. Germline CDR1 and CDR2: SGDLS and YYNGEE. Unmatched junction bases numbered 5, after V lost 4 bases and J lost 4 bases. There are 15 residues in the CDR3. This chain's CDR3 is CASSPGTGGTYGYTF. DNA for the CDR3: TGTGCCAGCAGCCCGGGGACAGGGGGCACCTATGGCTACACCTTC.

This clone is labeled as medium-sized. The chain joins TRBV6-1 to TRBJ2-7; D not resolved. Germline V CDR1 and CDR2: MNHNS, SASEGT. This CDR3 region has 13 residues. Trimming cost V 2 bases and J 2 bases, with 7 bases left between them. The CDR3 loop reads CASSESRTYEQYF. CDR3 sequence (DNA): TGTGCCAGCAGTGAATCCAGGACCTACGAGCAGTACTTC.

This clone has more than one count but fewer than ten. The junction differs from germline at one of its ends, possibly a read error. The chain uses TRBV5-1 and TRBJ2-5; 7 bases are shared with TRBD2. This CDR3 region has 14 residues. Germline lookup yields CDR1 SGHRS and CDR2 YFSETQ. In nucleotides, the CDR3 is TGTGCCAGCAGGCCAGGACTAGTGGCGGAGACCCAGTACTTC. Encoded protein: CASRPGLVAETQYF.

This clone rates as medium-sized. This chain connects TRBV5-6 to TRBJ2-1; possibly TRBD2 for D (6 bases). Trimming cost V 1 base and J 8 bases, with 16 bases left between them. The length of the CDR3 is 15 residues. The germline V gene encodes CDR1 SGHDT and CDR2 YYEEEE. The CDR3: CASSLLSGGSDEQFF. The DNA of the CDR3 is TGTGCCAGCAGCTTGTTGTCTGGGGGGAGCGATGAGCAGTTCTTC.

The genes are TRBV5-5 and TRBJ1-1, with D possibly TRBD1 on 5 matching bases. The CDR3 length is 14 residues. Trimming left V 0 bases short and J 6 bases short, with 12 bases between. The germline gives CDR1 SGHKS, CDR2 YYEKEE (reference sequence). Here the CDR3 reads CASSLGPAGPEAFF. The CDR3 bases are TGTGCCAGCAGCTTGGGCCCGGCAGGGCCTGAAGCTTTCTTT.

The V and J genes are TRBV9 and TRBJ2-7, with D unclear. Looked up from germline, CDR1 is SGDLS and CDR2 is YYNGEE. The CDR3 extends over 13 amino acids. V was cut by 1 base and J by 0 bases, with 5 bases left in between. CDR3 nucleotides: TGTGCCAGCAGCGTAACTCCCTCCTACGAGCAGTACTTC. This sequence encodes CASSVTPSYEQYF.

The V and J genes are TRBV29-1 and TRBJ1-2; D gene uncertain. Germline CDR1 is SQVTM and CDR2 is ANQGSEA. The V gene lost 6 bases and the J gene lost 3 bases, with 5 bases spanning the gap. This CDR3 has 10 amino acids. The CDR3 nucleotides read TGCAGCGTCAGCGACTATGGCTACACCTTC. Protein product: CSVSDYGYTF.

The chain combines TRBV29-1 with TRBJ1-2, with a possible D match to TRBD1 (5 bases). V lost 2 bases to trimming and J lost 0 bases, with 16 bases between them. The CDR3 loop spans 16 amino acids. CDR1 and CDR2 (germline): SQVTM, ANQGSEA. The CDR3 DNA follows: TGCAGCGTTGAAAAGGAGGGGTCTCTAGCTAACTATGGCTACACCTTC. It translates to CSVEKEGSLANYGYTF.

The chain is built from TRBV7-6 and TRBJ2-2; D is possibly TRBD1 (6 bases). V dropped 2 bases and J dropped 6 bases, with 16 bases sitting between them. The germline gives CDR1 SGHVS, CDR2 FNYEAQ. The CDR3 length is 16 residues. The CDR3 sequence: CASSLHRQVPPGELFF. CDR3 in DNA: TGTGCCAGCAGCTTACACCGACAGGTGCCCCCCGGGGAGCTGTTTTTT.

This chain joins TRBV5-5 and TRBJ2-2; maybe TRBD2 (5 bases). Trimming left V 5 bases short and J 5 bases short, with 13 bases between. Germline V gene lookup returns CDR1 SGHKS and CDR2 YYEKEE (reference sequence). The CDR3 runs 14 residues. The chain's CDR3 is CASSPLPGTGELFF. For the CDR3, the DNA is TGTGCCAGCAGTCCCCTCCCGGGGACCGGGGAGCTGTTTTTT.

The chain has TRBV11-2 and TRBJ1-3; D gene unclear. V was clipped by 5 bases and J by 0 bases, with 8 bases between them. CDR1 and CDR2 (germline): SGHAT, FQNNGV. The length of the CDR3 is 14 residues. CDR3 nucleotide sequence: TGTGCCAGCAGCCTCAGCGTCTCTGGAAACACCATATATTTT. Its translation is CASSLSVSGNTIYF.

This clone was counted a few times. The chain recombines TRBV6-4 with TRBJ1-2, with TRBD1 matching over 7 bases. CDR1 is MRHNA and CDR2 is SNTAGT in the germline V gene. The CDR3 extends over 15 amino acids. V lost 6 bases to trimming and J lost 0 bases; unmatched junction nucleotides: 7. The CDR3 bases are TGTGCCAGCAGAGAAACAGGGGTCTCTAACTATGGCTACACCTTC. The encoded protein is CASRETGVSNYGYTF.

This clone showed up just a few times. This chain uses TRBV9 with TRBJ2-7; 13 bases align to TRBD2. The CDR3 is made up of 16 amino acids. V lost 0 bases and J lost 1; bases outside the gene matches: 1. The germline V gene encodes CDR1 SGDLS and CDR2 YYNGEE. In DNA form, the CDR3 reads TGTGCCAGCAGCGTAGGGGGACTAGCGGGATCCTACGAGCAGTACTTC. Its protein is CASSVGGLAGSYEQYF.

Sample share makes this clone medium-sized. This chain joins TRBV6-5 and TRBJ1-2, with TRBD1 matching 11 bases. Germline loops: CDR1 MNHEY, CDR2 SVGAGI. The CDR3 is made up of 14 amino acids. Trimming cost V 0 bases and J 7 bases; bases outside gene matches: 1. CDR3 loop: CASSYSGTGGGYTF. CDR3 coding DNA: TGTGCCAGCAGTTACTCTGGGACAGGGGGTGGCTACACCTTC.

This chain uses TRBV27 with TRBJ2-7; 9 nucleotides align to TRBD1. Germline values: CDR1 MNHEY, CDR2 SMNVEV (reference sequence). CDR3 size: 15 residues. With 4 bases clipped from V and 4 bases from J, the junction kept 8 bases outside the gene matches. CDR3 sequence reads: CASSYSGTGNYEQYF. The CDR3 nucleotides read TGTGCCAGCAGTTACTCCGGGACAGGGAATTACGAGCAGTACTTC.